The 13 T cell receptor beta chains below were found in one sample sequenced in a study of cytomegalovirus exposure and HLA in healthy donors. PCR primers comprised 60 Vbeta and 13 Jbeta primers. The table came from immunoSEQ multiplex PCR; TCRdb's copy has only in-frame clones and leaves some out. This table holds some 170,000 clones, 70% to 85% found once. The sample comprised PBMCs. These receptors originate from a man in his forties in good health and CMV-seronegative.

The chain is built from TRBV6-1 and TRBJ1-2; tentatively, D is TRBD1 (6 bases). V was shortened by 5 bases and J by 3 bases, with 16 bases between the two germline ends. Germline V lookup: CDR1 MNHNS, CDR2 SASEGT. CDR3 length: 15 residues. The CDR3 nucleotides read TGTGCCAGCAGTAAAGGGATCTCAGGGGACTATGGCTACACCTTC. Encoded protein: CASSKGISGDYGYTF.

The V call is TRBV5-4, the J call TRBJ2-5; D ambiguous. V shed 7 bases and J shed 3 bases, with 16 bases lying between them. CDR3 size: 14 residues. Per the germline V gene, CDR1 is SGHNT and CDR2 is YYREEE (reference sequence). The CDR3 here is CASQSLALEETQYF. In nucleotides, the CDR3 is TGTGCCAGCCAGAGCTTGGCCCTAGAAGAGACCCAGTACTTC.

The gene calls are TRBV5-1 and TRBJ2-3, with 8 bases that match TRBD1. The CDR3 extends over 15 amino acids. The V and J ends lost 2 bases and 1 base, in that order; junction bases with no gene match: 3. CDR1 and CDR2 (germline): SGHRS, YFSETQ. The DNA of the CDR3 is TGCGCCAGCAGCTTACCGGGACAGGGCACAGATACGCAGTATTTT. It specifies CASSLPGQGTDTQYF.

The chain employs TRBV2 and TRBJ1-4; 7 positions agree with TRBD1. This CDR3 has 12 residues. V lost 8 bases and J lost 6; bases outside the gene matches: 3. The germline V gene encodes CDR1 SNHLY and CDR2 FYNNEI. The CDR3 bases are TGTGCCAGCTCCGACAGGGATGAAAAACTGTTTTTT. Its protein product is CASSDRDEKLFF.

The V and J genes are TRBV9 and TRBJ2-1; TRBD2 matches at 12 bases. V dropped 2 bases and J dropped 6; count of bases not matched to a gene: 3. CDR3 length: 15 amino acids. The germline V gene encodes CDR1 SGDLS and CDR2 YYNGEE. CDR3 protein: CASSVRLAGANEQFF. The CDR3 DNA reads as TGTGCCAGCAGCGTCCGACTAGCGGGAGCCAATGAGCAGTTCTTC.

V usage is TRBV6-1 and J usage is TRBJ1-5; D uncertain. The CDR3 totals 14 residues. V was clipped by 0 bases and J by 7 bases, with 10 bases between them. Germline CDR1 MNHNS, CDR2 SASEGT. As DNA, the CDR3 is TGTGCCAGCAGTGAAGCGTCGCGGAGCCAGCCCCAGCATTTT. Residues: CASSEASRSQPQHF.

This rearrangement joins TRBV9 to TRBJ2-5; TRBD2 aligns across 8 bases. CDR3 length: 15 amino acids. In germline, CDR1 is SGDLS, CDR2 YYNGEE. The junction had 9 bases not matched to a gene; V was cut back by 3 bases and J by 5 bases. CDR3 in amino acids: CASSGPGGEKETQYF. In DNA form, the CDR3 reads TGTGCCAGCAGCGGACCCGGGGGGGAGAAGGAGACCCAGTACTTC.

The rearrangement joins TRBV5-1 to TRBJ2-7; tentatively, D is TRBD1 (6 bases). V lost 0 bases and J 7 bases, leaving 14 bases between the germline ends. Germline V gene data show CDR1 as SGHRS and CDR2 as YFSETQ. The CDR3 covers 14 residues. CDR3: CASSLASGAREQYF. In DNA form, the CDR3 reads TGCGCCAGCAGCTTGGCCTCAGGGGCTCGGGAGCAGTACTTC.

As concerns this clone: The junction shows a germline mismatch at one end, possibly a read error. The CDR3 DNA reads TGTTCCAGCAGCCCCGGAGGGAATGAGCAGTTCTTC. This translates into CSSSPGGNEQFF. This chain joins TRBV7-9 and TRBJ2-1, with a possible D match to TRBD2 (6 bases). CDR3 length equals 12 residues. Per the germline V gene, CDR1 is SEHNR and CDR2 is FQNEAQ (reference sequence).

This clone is a singleton in its sample. The rearrangement links TRBV11-2 to TRBJ2-7; 9 positions match TRBD1. V was pared by 6 bases and J by 0 bases, with 9 bases of the junction left unmatched. The CDR3 length is 16 residues. Germline assignment: CDR1 SGHAT and CDR2 FQNNGV. The CDR3 here is CASSQSGQGLSYEQYF. CDR3 DNA: TGTGCCAGCAGTCAAAGTGGACAGGGGCTCTCCTACGAGCAGTACTTC.

This chain connects TRBV28 to TRBJ1-2; TRBD1 aligns across 8 bases. With 5 bases clipped from V and 5 bases from J, the junction kept 7 bases outside the gene matches. Per the germline V gene, CDR1 is MDHEN and CDR2 is SYDVKM. The CDR3 runs to 14 residues. The CDR3 sequence is CASSLQGALYGYTF. Here the CDR3 DNA reads TGTGCCAGCAGTCTCCAGGGGGCGCTTTATGGCTACACCTTC.

There are a few counts of this clone. The chain recombines TRBV11-3 with TRBJ2-4, with 9 positions matching TRBD1. This CDR3 contains 14 residues. Germline assignment: CDR1 SGHNT and CDR2 YENEEA. The V and J ends lost 5 bases and 12 bases, in that order; junction bases with no gene match: 11. CDR3 DNA: TGTGCCAGCAGCCTTGGACAGGGGCACGACAGTCAGTACTTC. Protein sequence: CASSLGQGHDSQYF.

This rearrangement joins TRBV6-5 to TRBJ2-2; 7 bases fit TRBD2. V lost 7 bases to trimming and J lost 7 bases; unmatched junction nucleotides: 12. This CDR3 comprises 15 residues. Germline assignment: CDR1 MNHEY and CDR2 SVGAGI. Here the CDR3 DNA reads TGTGCCAGCACCCCTCGGCGGGAGTTAGTCGGGGAGCTGTTTTTT. Residues: CASTPRRELVGELFF.